Presented here are 31 T cell receptor beta chains from one specimen sequenced in a study of CD8+ T cells in alopecia areata. cDNA prepared by RNA extraction and subsequent reverse transcription served as the template for sequencing. Profiled with immunoSEQ multiplex PCR; TCRdb holds only in-frame clones, not every one. Among about 180,000 clones listed, about 60% were seen once. The sample here was CD4+ T cells sorted from blood, taken at week 0. Every receptor here comes from a human donor with alopecia areata.

This clone was seen only a few times. The rearrangement links TRBV25-1 to TRBJ1-1; D remains ambiguous. The ends were cut back, 1 base at V and 6 bases at J, with 9 bases in the middle. Germline CDR1 MGHDK, CDR2 SYGVNS. The CDR3 consists of 13 residues. This CDR3 is CASSEFAEAEAFF. The CDR3 DNA reads as TGTGCCAGCAGTGAATTTGCGGAGGCTGAAGCTTTCTTT.

The gene calls are TRBV5-1 and TRBJ2-7; D gene uncertain. Germline V gene sequence: CDR1 SGHRS, CDR2 YFSETQ. Trimming took off 2 bases at V and 0 bases at J, with 6 bases between the two ends. The CDR3 sequence is 13 residues long. CDR3 nucleotides: TGCGCCAGCAGCTTCGGATCCTCCTACGAGCAGTACTTC. Protein: CASSFGSSYEQYF.

The rearrangement links TRBV6-5 to TRBJ2-7, with TRBD1 matching 9 bases. The CDR3 is 15 residues long. V trimming: 4 bases; J trimming: 3 bases; junction bases outside the gene matches: 7. The V gene's germline CDR1 is MNHEY and CDR2 SVGAGI. The CDR3 reads CASSSWDRAIYEQYF. CDR3 DNA sequence: TGTGCCAGCAGTTCCTGGGACAGGGCCATCTACGAGCAGTACTTC.

The CDR3 loop is CASSQSGLNTEAFF. In DNA form, the CDR3 reads TGTGCCAGCAGCCAATCCGGGTTAAACACTGAAGCTTTCTTT. V is TRBV7-9 and J is TRBJ1-1; D not resolved. The CDR3 loop spans 14 amino acids. The V and J ends lost 5 bases and 2 bases respectively, with 12 bases between them. CDR1 is SEHNR, CDR2 FQNEAQ, per germline (reference sequence).

This chain connects TRBV30 to TRBJ1-5, with unresolved D. V lost 2 bases, J lost 5 bases, and 7 bases lay in between. Germline CDR1 GTSNPN, CDR2 SVGIG (reference sequence). This CDR3 region has 12 residues. CDR3 region: CAWSRNDQPQHF. In nucleotides, the CDR3 is TGTGCCTGGAGTCGAAATGATCAGCCCCAGCATTTT.

V usage is TRBV29-1 and J usage is TRBJ2-3; D possibly corresponds to TRBD1 (5 bases). Germline CDR1 reads SQVTM; CDR2 reads ANQGSEA. Deletions cut 1 base from V and 6 bases from J, with 11 bases between. The CDR3 spans 13 residues. For the CDR3, the DNA is TGCAGCGTTGAAGGCAAGGGGTTGGATACGCAGTATTTT. This sequence encodes CSVEGKGLDTQYF.

This chain uses TRBV7-9 with TRBJ2-5, with unresolved D. Germline lookup yields CDR1 SEHNR and CDR2 FQNEAQ (reference sequence). The CDR3 runs 15 residues. Deletions cut 5 bases from V and 4 bases from J, with 17 bases between. CDR3 in amino acids: CASSPRLAAAETQYF. The CDR3 DNA sequence: TGTGCCAGCAGCCCCCGACTTGCCGCGGCAGAGACCCAGTACTTC.

V gene TRBV14 combines with J gene TRBJ1-1; D is undetermined. This CDR3 is 13 amino acids long. The germline V and J ends were trimmed by 4 bases and 1 base, with 7 bases remaining between them. Germline V CDR1 and CDR2: SGHDN, FVKESK. For the CDR3, the DNA is TGTGCCAGCAGCCGCAGACGGAACACTGAAGCTTTCTTT. Amino acid sequence: CASSRRRNTEAFF. Looking up the rest from reference TRBV14 and TRBJ1-1 gives the full variable domain: EAGVTQFPSHSVIEKGQTVTLRCDPISGHDNLYWYRRVMGKEIKFLLHFVKESKQDESGMPNNRFLAERTGGTYSTLKVQPAELEDSGVYFCASSRRRNTEAFFGQGTRLTVV.

The sample holds a few counts of this clone. The chain is built from TRBV25-1 and TRBJ2-3; D not certain. Germline CDR1 is MGHDK and CDR2 is SYGVNS. The CDR3 runs to 11 residues. Deletions cut 3 bases from V and 6 bases from J, with 4 bases between. CDR3 sequence (DNA): TGTGCCAGCAGTGATAGCGATACGCAGTATTTT. This codes for CASSDSDTQYF. The entire variable domain, with the rest obtained from reference TRBV25-1 and TRBJ2-3, is as follows: EADIYQTPRYLVIGTGKKITLECSQTMGHDKMYWYQQDPGMELHLIHYSYGVNSTEKGDLSSESTVSRIRTEHFPLTLESARPSHTSQYLCASSDSDTQYFGPGTRLTVL.

The chain joins TRBV11-2 to TRBJ2-5, with TRBD2 as a possible D gene (6 bases). Per germline, CDR1 SGHAT and CDR2 FQNNGV. V was pared by 5 bases and J by 7 bases, with 20 bases between. The length of the CDR3 is 15 residues. The CDR3 spells CASSPTSGVKGTQYF. CDR3 coding DNA: TGTGCCAGCAGCCCGACGTCGGGGGTCAAAGGGACCCAGTACTTC.

This clone showed up just a few times. The same CDR3 also results from other DNA sequences found in this sample. The J gene is TRBJ1-5, the V gene TRBV30; the match to TRBD1 covers 8 bases. In germline, CDR1 is GTSNPN, CDR2 SVGIG (reference sequence). The junction had 1 base not matched to a gene; V was cut back by 4 bases and J by 2 bases. The CDR3 has 13 amino acids. The CDR3 nucleotides read TGTGCCTGGAAGGGACAGGGCAATCAGCCCCAGCATTTT. It specifies CAWKGQGNQPQHF.

This chain uses TRBV25-1 with TRBJ1-2; perhaps TRBD1 as D (5 bases). This CDR3 is built from 14 residues. Germline V gives CDR1 MGHDK, CDR2 SYGVNS. Trimming took off 1 base at V and 3 bases at J, with 9 bases between the two ends. Here the CDR3 DNA reads TGTGCCAGCAGTGAATGGGGCAGGGACTATGGCTACACCTTC. Protein product: CASSEWGRDYGYTF.

Details on this clone: At one end, the junction sequence differs from germline, possibly due to a read error. The V gene is TRBV6-1, the J gene TRBJ2-2; D may correspond to TRBD1 or TRBD2 (5 bases each). This CDR3 comprises 14 residues. Per the germline V gene, CDR1 is MNHNS and CDR2 is SASEGT. Here the CDR3 reads CASSPGTVPSDTDF. In DNA form, the CDR3 reads TGTGCCAGCAGCCCGGGGACGGTGCCATCCGACACCGATTTT.

This clone has just one count. The chain joins TRBV20-1 to TRBJ2-5; D is ambiguous. With 6 bases removed from V and 4 bases from J, the gap between germline ends came to 9 bases. Germline CDR1 DFQATT, CDR2 SNEGSKA (reference sequence). CDR3 size: 11 residues. The CDR3 sequence is CSAISRETQYF. The CDR3 DNA reads TGCAGTGCCATTTCGAGAGAGACCCAGTACTTC.

The rearrangement joins TRBV5-4 to TRBJ1-1; tentative D call: TRBD1 (6 bases). With 0 bases removed from V and 4 bases from J, the gap between germline ends came to 7 bases. The CDR3 is 13 residues long. The germline gives CDR1 SGHNT, CDR2 YYREEE (reference sequence). The CDR3 DNA reads as TGTGCCAGCAGCTTGGCAGGGGCCACTGAAGCTTTCTTT. Translation gives CASSLAGATEAFF.

In DNA, the CDR3 is TGTGCCACCATGAGGTCGGCACAACAAGAGACCCAGTACTTC. Translating it yields CATMRSAQQETQYF. The rearrangement joins TRBV6-6 to TRBJ2-5; D remains unclear. V dropped 10 bases and J dropped 2 bases, with 17 bases sitting between them. There are 14 residues in the CDR3. Germline CDR1 and CDR2: MNHNY and SVGAGI (reference sequence).

The rearrangement uses TRBV29-1 and TRBJ2-7; the D gene is possibly TRBD1 (5 bases). V shed 7 bases and J shed 2 bases, with 12 bases lying between them. This CDR3 has 12 residues. Looked up from germline, CDR1 is SQVTM and CDR2 is ANQGSEA. The CDR3 DNA is TGCAGCGGGAAGGACACTACCTACGAGCAGTACTTC. Protein product: CSGKDTTYEQYF.

There are a few counts of this clone. This chain links TRBV10-3 with TRBJ2-7, with D perhaps matching TRBD1 (8 bases). The V gene's germline CDR1 is ENHRY and CDR2 SYGVKD. V lost 2 bases to trimming and J lost 7 bases, with 21 bases between them. The CDR3 runs to 16 residues. In nucleotides, the CDR3 is TGTGCCATCAGTGAGGGTCTACAGGGGGGGAGGTGGGAGCAGTACTTC. Its translation: CAISEGLQGGRWEQYF.

The V call is TRBV5-1, the J call TRBJ2-6; D might be TRBD1 (5 bases). Germline loops: CDR1 SGHRS, CDR2 YFSETQ. Trimming stripped 3 bases from V and 2 bases from J, with 18 bases between. The CDR3 runs to 18 residues. CDR3 coding DNA: TGCGCCAGCAGCTCCCAATACACAACAGGCGCTGGGGCCAACGTCCTGACTTTC. Translation gives CASSSQYTTGAGANVLTF.

This clone was seen more than once but under ten times. The CDR3 sequence: CASSQAPATALSYEQYF. CDR3 sequence (DNA): TGCGCCAGCAGCCAAGCCCCAGCGACAGCTCTCTCCTACGAGCAGTACTTC. The genes are TRBV4-1 and TRBJ2-7, with a weak D call TRBD1 (5 bases). Germline V gene lookup returns CDR1 MGHRA and CDR2 YSYEKL. Trimming cost V 1 base and J 0 bases, with 16 bases left between them. This CDR3 is 17 amino acids long.

This clone was detected a few times. This sequence joins TRBV4-1 and TRBJ2-5; D gene unclear. The CDR3 has 10 amino acids. With 6 bases removed from V and 5 bases from J, the gap between germline ends came to 4 bases. Looked up from germline, CDR1 is MGHRA and CDR2 is YSYEKL. CDR3 DNA sequence: TGCGCCAGCAGAGGGGAGACCCAGTACTTC. Amino acids: CASRGETQYF.

This clone was counted only a few times. A much larger clone lies a single base off, so this may be a read error. V gene TRBV2 combines with J gene TRBJ2-3; D not certain. The V end was cut by 5 bases, the J end by 0 bases, with 3 bases between. Germline assignment: CDR1 SNHLY and CDR2 FYNNEI. The CDR3 consists of 12 residues. CDR3 nucleotide sequence: TGTGCCAGCAGTTCTAGCACAGATACGCAGTATTTT. It codes for CASSSSTDTQYF.

The chain couples TRBV30 to TRBJ1-1, with D perhaps TRBD1 (5 bases). CDR1 GTSNPN and CDR2 SVGIG come from the germline V gene (reference sequence). This CDR3 has 13 amino acids. Trimming shortened V by 3 bases and J by 1 base, and 9 bases separated the two germline ends. DNA of the CDR3: TGTGCCTGGAGGGTTCAGGGGAACACTGAAGCTTTCTTT. Residues: CAWRVQGNTEAFF.

The chain carries TRBV29-1 and TRBJ1-2, with TRBD1 matching 11 bases. Germline CDR1 SQVTM, CDR2 ANQGSEA. This CDR3 has 13 amino acids. The junction had 8 bases not matched to a gene; V was cut back by 6 bases and J by 8 bases. CDR3: CSVQPGQGGGYTF. CDR3 coding DNA: TGCAGCGTGCAGCCGGGACAGGGGGGCGGCTACACCTTC.

The rearrangement uses TRBV19 and TRBJ1-5; 9 nucleotides align to TRBD1. J was trimmed by 5 bases and V by 8 bases; bases with no gene match: 4. CDR1 and CDR2 from the germline V gene are LNHDA and SQIVND (reference sequence). There are 13 residues in the CDR3. The CDR3 here is CASSGTGHQPQHF. DNA of the CDR3: TGTGCCAGTTCCGGGACAGGGCATCAGCCCCAGCATTTT.

The chain carries TRBV18 and TRBJ2-3; weak D call: TRBD2 (6 bases). This CDR3 region has 14 residues. Per the germline V gene, CDR1 is KGHSH and CDR2 is LQKENI. V lost 3 bases and J 4 bases, leaving 11 bases between the germline ends. This chain's CDR3 is CASSPEGLPDTQYF. The CDR3 region has the DNA TGTGCCAGCTCACCGGAGGGGTTGCCAGATACGCAGTATTTT. Full variable domain (remainder filled in from reference TRBV18 and TRBJ2-3): NAGVMQNPRHLVRRRGQEARLRCSPMKGHSHVYWYRQLPEEGLKFMVYLQKENIIDESGMPKERFSAEFPKEGPSILRIQQVVRGDSAAYFCASSPEGLPDTQYFGPGTRLTVL.

The J gene is TRBJ2-5, the V gene TRBV27; D remains ambiguous. From germline, CDR1 is MNHEY and CDR2 SMNVEV (reference sequence). With 6 bases removed from V and 3 bases from J, the gap between germline ends came to 11 bases. The CDR3 is made up of 13 amino acids. CDR3 sequence: CASSGSRKETQYF. The CDR3 DNA sequence: TGTGCCAGCAGCGGATCAAGGAAAGAGACCCAGTACTTC.

The V call is TRBV30, the J call TRBJ1-6; a weak D match, TRBD1 (5 bases). V shed 5 bases and J shed 9 bases, with 14 bases lying between them. CDR3 length equals 13 residues. The germline gives CDR1 GTSNPN, CDR2 SVGIG (reference sequence). The CDR3 loop reads CAWAGSPGSPLHF. CDR3 bases: TGTGCCTGGGCAGGGTCCCCAGGTTCACCCCTCCACTTT.

This clone has just a few counts. A clone one base away is much larger, so this may be a read error. The chain combines TRBV4-2 with TRBJ2-3; D might be TRBD1 or TRBD2, each matching 5 bases. This CDR3 is 14 amino acids long. Trimming cost V 0 bases and J 4 bases, with 8 bases left between them. Germline CDR1 is LGHNA and CDR2 is YNFKEQ. CDR3 region: CASSQERGADTQYF. The CDR3 DNA reads TGTGCCAGCAGCCAAGAGAGGGGCGCAGATACGCAGTATTTT.

This chain links TRBV29-1 with TRBJ2-5; either TRBD1 or TRBD2 may fit D (5 bases each). The CDR3 is made up of 14 amino acids. V was pared by 4 bases and J by 1 base, with 13 bases between. Germline loops: CDR1 SQVTM, CDR2 ANQGSEA. This CDR3 is CSVGAGSVQETQYF. The CDR3 coding sequence is TGCAGCGTTGGGGCAGGGAGCGTCCAAGAGACCCAGTACTTC.

Concerning this clone: The junction departs from the called germline gene at one end, perhaps through a read error. The chain employs TRBV7-7 and TRBJ1-1; no clear D. The CDR3 sequence is 13 residues long. The germline gives CDR1 SSHAT, CDR2 FNYEAQ (reference sequence). The CDR3 DNA reads as TGTGCTAGCAGCTTCTCACCGAACACTGAAGCTTTCTTT. It codes for CASSFSPNTEAFF. The whole variable domain, remainder taken from reference TRBV7-7 and TRBJ1-1, is GAGVSQSPRYKVTKRGQDVTLRCDPISSHATLYWYQQALGQGPEFLTYFNYEAQPDKSGLPSDRFSAERPEGSISTLTIQRTEQRDSAMYRCASSFSPNTEAFFGQGTRLTVV.